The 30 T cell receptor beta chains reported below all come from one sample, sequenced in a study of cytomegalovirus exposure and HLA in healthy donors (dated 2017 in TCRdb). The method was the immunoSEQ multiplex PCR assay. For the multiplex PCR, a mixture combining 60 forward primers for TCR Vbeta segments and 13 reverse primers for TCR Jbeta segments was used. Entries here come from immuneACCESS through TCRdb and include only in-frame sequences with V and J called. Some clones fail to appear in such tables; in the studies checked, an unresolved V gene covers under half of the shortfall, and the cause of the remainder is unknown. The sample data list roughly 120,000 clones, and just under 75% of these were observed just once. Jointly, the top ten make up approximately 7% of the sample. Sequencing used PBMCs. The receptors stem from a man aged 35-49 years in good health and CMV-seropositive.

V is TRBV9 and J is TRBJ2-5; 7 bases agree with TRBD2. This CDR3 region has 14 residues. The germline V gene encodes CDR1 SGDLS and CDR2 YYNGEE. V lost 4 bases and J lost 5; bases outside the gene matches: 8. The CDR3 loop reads CASSFTQGGETQYF. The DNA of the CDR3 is TGTGCCAGCAGCTTCACCCAGGGAGGGGAGACCCAGTACTTC.

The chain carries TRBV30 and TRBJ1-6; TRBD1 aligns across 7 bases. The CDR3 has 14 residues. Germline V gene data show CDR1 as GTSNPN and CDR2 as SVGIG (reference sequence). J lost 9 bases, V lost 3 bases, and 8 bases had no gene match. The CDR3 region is CAWSTPGQTSPLHF. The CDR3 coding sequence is TGTGCCTGGAGCACTCCGGGACAGACTTCACCCCTCCACTTT.

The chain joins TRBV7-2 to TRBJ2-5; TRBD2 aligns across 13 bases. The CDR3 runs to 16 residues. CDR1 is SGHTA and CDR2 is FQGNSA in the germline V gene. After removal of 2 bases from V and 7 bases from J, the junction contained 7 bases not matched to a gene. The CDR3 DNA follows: TGTGCCAGCAGCTTACGAGGACTAGCGGGGGCGGGGACCCAGTACTTC. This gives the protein CASSLRGLAGAGTQYF. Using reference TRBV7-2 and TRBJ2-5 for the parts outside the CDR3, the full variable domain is GAGVSQSPSNKVTEKGKDVELRCDPISGHTALYWYRQSLGQGLEFLIYFQGNSAPDKSGLPSDRFSAERTGGSVSTLTIQRTQQEDSAVYLCASSLRGLAGAGTQYFGPGTRLLVL.

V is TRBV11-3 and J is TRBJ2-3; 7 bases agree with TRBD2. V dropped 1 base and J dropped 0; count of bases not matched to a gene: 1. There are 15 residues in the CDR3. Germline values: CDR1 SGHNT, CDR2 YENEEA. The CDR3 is CASSLGLASTDTQYF. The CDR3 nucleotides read TGTGCCAGCAGCTTAGGACTAGCTAGCACAGATACGCAGTATTTT.

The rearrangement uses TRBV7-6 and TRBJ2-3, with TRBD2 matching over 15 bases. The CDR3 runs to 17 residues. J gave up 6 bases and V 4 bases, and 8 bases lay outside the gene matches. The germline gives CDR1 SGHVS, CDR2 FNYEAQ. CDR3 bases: TGTGCCAGCAGCTCACCGGGACTAGCGGGGGGAGCGGATACGCAGTATTTT. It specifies CASSSPGLAGGADTQYF.

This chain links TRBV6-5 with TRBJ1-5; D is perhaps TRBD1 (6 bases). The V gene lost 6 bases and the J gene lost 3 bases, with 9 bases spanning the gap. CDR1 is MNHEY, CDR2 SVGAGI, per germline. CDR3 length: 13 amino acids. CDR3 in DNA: TGTGCCAGCAGACAGGGCCCCAATCAGCCCCAGCATTTT. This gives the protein CASRQGPNQPQHF.

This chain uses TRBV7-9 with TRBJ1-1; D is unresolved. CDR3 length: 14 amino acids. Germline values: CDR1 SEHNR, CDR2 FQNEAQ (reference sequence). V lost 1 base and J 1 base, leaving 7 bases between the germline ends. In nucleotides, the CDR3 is TGTGCCAGCAGCTTAGGTCGGGGGAACACTGAAGCTTTCTTT. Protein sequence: CASSLGRGNTEAFF. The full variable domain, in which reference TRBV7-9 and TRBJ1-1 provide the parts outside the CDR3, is DTGVSQNPRHKITKRGQNVTFRCDPISEHNRLYWYRQTLGQGPEFLTYFQNEAQLEKSRLLSDRFSAERPKGSFSTLEIQRTEQGDSAMYLCASSLGRGNTEAFFGQGTRLTVV.

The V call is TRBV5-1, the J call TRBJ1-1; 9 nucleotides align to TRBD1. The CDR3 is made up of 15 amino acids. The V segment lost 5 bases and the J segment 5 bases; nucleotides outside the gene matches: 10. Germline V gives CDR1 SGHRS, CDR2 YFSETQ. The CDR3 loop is CASRRDREGSTEAFF. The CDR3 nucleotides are TGCGCCAGCAGACGGGACAGGGAGGGAAGTACTGAAGCTTTCTTT.

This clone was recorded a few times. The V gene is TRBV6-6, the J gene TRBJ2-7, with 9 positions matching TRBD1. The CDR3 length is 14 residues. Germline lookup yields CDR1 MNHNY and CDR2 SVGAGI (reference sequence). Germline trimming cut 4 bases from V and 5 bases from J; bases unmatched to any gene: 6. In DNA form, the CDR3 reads TGTGCCAGCAGTTTCACCGGGACAGGGAACGAGCAGTACTTC. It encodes CASSFTGTGNEQYF.

The CDR3 loop is CASSDEGGDEQYF. The CDR3 nucleotides are TGTGCCAGTAGTGATGAGGGAGGGGACGAGCAGTACTTC. The chain has TRBV19 and TRBJ2-5, with 7 bases that match TRBD2. The J call is uncertain, as TRBJ2-7 better fits the DNA end. The CDR3 covers 13 residues. Germline CDR1 LNHDA, CDR2 SQIVND (reference sequence).

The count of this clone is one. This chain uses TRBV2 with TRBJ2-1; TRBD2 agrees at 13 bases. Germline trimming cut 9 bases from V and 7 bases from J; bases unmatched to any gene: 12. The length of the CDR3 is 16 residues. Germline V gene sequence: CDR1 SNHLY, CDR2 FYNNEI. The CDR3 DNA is TGTGCCAGTTACCCCACTAGCGGGAGGGCCAGTAATGAGCAGTTCTTC. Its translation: CASYPTSGRASNEQFF.

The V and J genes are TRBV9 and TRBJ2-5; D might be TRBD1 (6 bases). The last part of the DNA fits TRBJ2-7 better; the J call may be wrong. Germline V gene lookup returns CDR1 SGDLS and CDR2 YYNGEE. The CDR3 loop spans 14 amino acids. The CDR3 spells CASSVANRVGEQYF. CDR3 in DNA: TGTGCCAGCAGCGTAGCCAACAGGGTGGGCGAGCAGTACTTC.

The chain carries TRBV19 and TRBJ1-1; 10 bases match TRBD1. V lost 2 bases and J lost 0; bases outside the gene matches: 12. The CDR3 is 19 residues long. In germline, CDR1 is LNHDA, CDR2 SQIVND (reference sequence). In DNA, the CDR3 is TGTGCCAGTAGTATACCCTCGAGTGACAGGGGGCGGATGAACACTGAAGCTTTCTTT. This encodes CASSIPSSDRGRMNTEAFF. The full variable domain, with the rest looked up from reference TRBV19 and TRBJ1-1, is DGGITQSPKYLFRKEGQNVTLSCEQNLNHDAMYWYRQDPGQGLRLIYYSQIVNDFQKGDIAEGYSVSREKKESFPLTVTSAQKNPTAFYLCASSIPSSDRGRMNTEAFFGQGTRLTVV.

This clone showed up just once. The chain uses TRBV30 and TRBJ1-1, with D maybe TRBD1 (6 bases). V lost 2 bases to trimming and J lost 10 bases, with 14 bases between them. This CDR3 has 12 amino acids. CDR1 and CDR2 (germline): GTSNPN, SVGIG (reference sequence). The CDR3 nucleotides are TGTGCCTGGAGTACTGGGGGCATGTCAGCTTTCTTT. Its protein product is CAWSTGGMSAFF.

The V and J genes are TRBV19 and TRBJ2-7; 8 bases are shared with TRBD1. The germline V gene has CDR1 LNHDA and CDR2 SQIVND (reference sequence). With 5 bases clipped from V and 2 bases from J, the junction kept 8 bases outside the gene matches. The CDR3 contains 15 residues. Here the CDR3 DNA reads TGTGCCAGTAGTGGTGGACAGGGATCTCCCTACGAGCAGTACTTC. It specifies CASSGGQGSPYEQYF.

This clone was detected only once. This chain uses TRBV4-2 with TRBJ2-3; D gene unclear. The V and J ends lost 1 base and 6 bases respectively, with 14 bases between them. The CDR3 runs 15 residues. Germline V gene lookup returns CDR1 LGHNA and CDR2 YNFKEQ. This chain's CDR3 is CASSQGPIGVDTQYF. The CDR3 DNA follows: TGTGCCAGCAGCCAAGGACCAATAGGAGTGGATACGCAGTATTTT.

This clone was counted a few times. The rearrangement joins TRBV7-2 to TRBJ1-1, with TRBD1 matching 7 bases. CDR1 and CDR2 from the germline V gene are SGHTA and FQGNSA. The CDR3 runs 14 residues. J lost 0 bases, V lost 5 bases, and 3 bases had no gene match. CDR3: CASSPGTVNTEAFF. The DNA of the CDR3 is TGTGCCAGCAGCCCCGGGACAGTGAACACTGAAGCTTTCTTT.

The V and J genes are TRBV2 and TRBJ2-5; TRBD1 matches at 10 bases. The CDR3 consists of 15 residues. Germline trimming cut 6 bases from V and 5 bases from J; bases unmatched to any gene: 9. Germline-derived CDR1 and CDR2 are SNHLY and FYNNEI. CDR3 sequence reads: CASSTGTGDWETQYF. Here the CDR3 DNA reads TGTGCCAGCAGCACCGGGACAGGGGATTGGGAGACCCAGTACTTC.

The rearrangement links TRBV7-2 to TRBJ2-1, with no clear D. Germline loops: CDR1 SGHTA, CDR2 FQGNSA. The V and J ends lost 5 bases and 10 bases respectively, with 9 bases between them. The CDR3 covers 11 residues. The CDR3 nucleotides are TGTGCCAGCAGCCCCATACACGAGCAGTTCTTC. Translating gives CASSPIHEQFF. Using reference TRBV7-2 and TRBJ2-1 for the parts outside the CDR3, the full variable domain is GAGVSQSPSNKVTEKGKDVELRCDPISGHTALYWYRQSLGQGLEFLIYFQGNSAPDKSGLPSDRFSAERTGGSVSTLTIQRTQQEDSAVYLCASSPIHEQFFGPGTRLTVL.

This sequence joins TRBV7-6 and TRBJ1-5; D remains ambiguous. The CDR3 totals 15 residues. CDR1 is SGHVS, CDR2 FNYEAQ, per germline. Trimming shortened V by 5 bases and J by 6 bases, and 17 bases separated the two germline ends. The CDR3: CASSKQHEFGQPQHF. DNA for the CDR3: TGTGCCAGCAGCAAACAACACGAATTTGGTCAGCCCCAGCATTTT.

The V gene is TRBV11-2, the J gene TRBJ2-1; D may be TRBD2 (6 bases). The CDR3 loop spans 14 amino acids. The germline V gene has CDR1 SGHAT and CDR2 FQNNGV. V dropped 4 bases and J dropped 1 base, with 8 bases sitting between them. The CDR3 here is CASSWGESYNEQFF. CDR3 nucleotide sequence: TGTGCCAGCAGCTGGGGGGAGTCCTACAATGAGCAGTTCTTC.

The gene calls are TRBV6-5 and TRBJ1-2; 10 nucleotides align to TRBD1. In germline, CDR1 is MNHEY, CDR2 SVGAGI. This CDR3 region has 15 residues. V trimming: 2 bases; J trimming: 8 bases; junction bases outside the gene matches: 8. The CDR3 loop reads CASSYLRQGAGGYTF. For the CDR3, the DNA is TGTGCCAGCAGTTACCTCCGACAGGGGGCGGGAGGCTACACCTTC.

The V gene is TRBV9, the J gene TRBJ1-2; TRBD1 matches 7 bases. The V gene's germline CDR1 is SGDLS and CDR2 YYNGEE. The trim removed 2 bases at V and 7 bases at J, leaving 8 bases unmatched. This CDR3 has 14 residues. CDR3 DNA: TGTGCCAGCAGCGTCCAACAAGGACAGGTTGGCTACACCTTC. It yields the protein CASSVQQGQVGYTF.

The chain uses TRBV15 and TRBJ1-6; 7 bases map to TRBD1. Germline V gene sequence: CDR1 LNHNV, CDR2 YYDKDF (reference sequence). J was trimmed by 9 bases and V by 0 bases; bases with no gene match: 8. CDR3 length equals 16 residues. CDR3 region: CATSRDYQGVGSPLHF. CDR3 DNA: TGTGCCACCAGCAGAGATTACCAGGGGGTGGGTTCACCCCTCCACTTT.

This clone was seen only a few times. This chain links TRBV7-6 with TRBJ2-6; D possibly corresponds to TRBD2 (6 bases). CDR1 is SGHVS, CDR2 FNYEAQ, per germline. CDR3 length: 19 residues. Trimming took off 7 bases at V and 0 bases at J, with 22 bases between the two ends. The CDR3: CASTPRSARDNSGANVLTF. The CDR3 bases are TGTGCCAGCACCCCTAGAAGTGCGCGGGATAACTCTGGGGCCAACGTCCTGACTTTC.

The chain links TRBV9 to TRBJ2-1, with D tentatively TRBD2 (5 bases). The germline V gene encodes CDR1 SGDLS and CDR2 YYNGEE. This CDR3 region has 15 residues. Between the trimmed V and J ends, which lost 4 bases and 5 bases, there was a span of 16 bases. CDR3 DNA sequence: TGTGCCAGCAGCCCCGGACTTCCTAGGAACAATGAGCAGTTCTTC. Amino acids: CASSPGLPRNNEQFF.

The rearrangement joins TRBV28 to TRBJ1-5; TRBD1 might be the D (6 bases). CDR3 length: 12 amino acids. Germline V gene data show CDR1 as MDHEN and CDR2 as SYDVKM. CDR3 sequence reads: CAARSRGQPQHF. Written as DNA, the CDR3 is TGTGCTGCTAGGTCCAGGGGTCAGCCCCAGCATTTT.

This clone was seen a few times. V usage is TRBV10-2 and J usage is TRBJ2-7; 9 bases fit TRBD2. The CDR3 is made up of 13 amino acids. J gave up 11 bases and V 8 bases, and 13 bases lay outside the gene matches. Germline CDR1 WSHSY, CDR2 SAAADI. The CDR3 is CASEGGIAGAKYF. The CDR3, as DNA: TGCGCCAGCGAGGGAGGGATAGCGGGAGCCAAGTACTTC.

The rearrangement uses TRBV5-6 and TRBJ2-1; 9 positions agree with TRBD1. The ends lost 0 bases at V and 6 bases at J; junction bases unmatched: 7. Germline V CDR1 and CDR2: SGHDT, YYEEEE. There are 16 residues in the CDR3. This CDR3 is CASSLGQGGLFNEQFF. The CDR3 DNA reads TGTGCCAGCAGCTTGGGACAGGGGGGGTTATTCAATGAGCAGTTCTTC. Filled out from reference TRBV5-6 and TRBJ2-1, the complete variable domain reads DAGVTQSPTHLIKTRGQQVTLRCSPKSGHDTVSWYQQALGQGPQFIFQYYEEEERQRGNFPDRFSGHQFPNYSSELNVNALLLGDSALYLCASSLGQGGLFNEQFFGPGTRLTVL.

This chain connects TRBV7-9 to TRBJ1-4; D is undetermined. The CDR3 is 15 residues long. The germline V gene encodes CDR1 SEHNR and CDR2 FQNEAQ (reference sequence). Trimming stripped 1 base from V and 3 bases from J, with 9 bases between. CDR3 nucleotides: TGTGCCAGCAGCTTAGGAGGGATAGCTAATGAAAAACTGTTTTTT. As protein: CASSLGGIANEKLFF.